Listed here are 2 T cell receptor beta chains from one sample, sequenced in a study of blood T cell repertoires in COVID-19. Measured with immunoSEQ multiplex PCR; TCRdb has only the in-frame clones, and not every one. The data show some 350,000 clones, roughly 87% seen once. Sample: PBMCs or T cells enriched from blood (not recorded which). The receptors were gathered from a woman aged 25-40 years who had recovered from COVID-19.

This clone was detected only once. This chain joins TRBV18 and TRBJ1-1; 10 nucleotides align to TRBD1. The CDR3 runs 15 residues. The V and J ends lost 4 bases and 0 bases, in that order; junction bases with no gene match: 2. The germline V gene encodes CDR1 KGHSH and CDR2 LQKENI. The DNA of the CDR3 is TGTGCCAGCTCACAGGGACAGGGGATGAACACTGAAGCTTTCTTT. As protein: CASSQGQGMNTEAFF.

This clone showed up just a few times. This chain joins TRBV19 and TRBJ1-1; D remains unclear. The CDR3 sequence is 14 residues long. The V and J ends lost 7 bases and 2 bases respectively, with 14 bases between them. Germline CDR1 reads LNHDA; CDR2 reads SQIVND (reference sequence). In DNA form, the CDR3 reads TGTGCCAGTAAAGAGGGAGACATCAACACTGAAGCTTTCTTT. It yields the protein CASKEGDINTEAFF.